Listed below are T cell receptor beta chains from one sample, sequenced in a study of molecular identifiers for immune sequencing clone quantification. TCRdb reprocessed the PCR reads with MiXCR, giving one entry per CDR3 protein. The repertoire holds 490,000 or so distinct CDR3 sequences, with about 21% as singletons. The material sequenced was naive CD8+ T cells from blood, with Jurkat cell RNA spiked in. These TCRs come from a human donor in good health. Some libraries in this study had Jurkat cell RNA spiked in. The CDR3 runs from the conserved cysteine through the conserved F or W. The D gene is left open where the match is weak. Some rows mark clone size as missing; the rest say once, few, many or name a class of expanded clone.

d_call,clone_size,v_call,j_call,cdr3_aa,cdr3_nt
TRBD1,.,TRBV12-3/TRBV12-4,TRBJ2-2,CASTALGQGNTGELFF,TGTGCCAGCACCGCATTGGGACAGGGGAACACCGGGGAGCTGTTTTTT
.,few,TRBV12-3/TRBV12-4,TRBJ2-1,CASRVSSYNEQFF,TGTGCCAGCAGGGTGTCTTCCTACAATGAGCAGTTCTTC
TRBD1,many,TRBV29-1,TRBJ1-2,CSVEGTGAPYGYTF,TGCAGCGTTGAGGGGACAGGAGCTCCCTATGGCTACACCTTC
TRBD1,.,TRBV7-9,TRBJ1-1,CASSKGTVDTEAFF,TGTGCCAGCAGCAAGGGGACAGTAGACACTGAAGCTTTCTTT
.,.,TRBV20-1,TRBJ1-2,CSASDEQGLHGYTF,TGCAGTGCTAGTGACGAGCAGGGGCTTCATGGCTACACCTTC
.,many,TRBV7-9,TRBJ2-5,CASSLVAQETQYF,TGTGCCAGCAGCTTAGTCGCCCAAGAGACCCAGTACTTC
.,many,TRBV7-2,TRBJ2-7,CASSPLRGNYEQYF,TGTGCCAGCAGCCCTCTAAGGGGTAACTACGAGCAGTACTTC
.,few,TRBV6-5,TRBJ1-1,CASSYLIGGDTEAFF,TGTGCCAGCAGTTACCTCATTGGGGGTGACACTGAAGCTTTCTTT
.,.,TRBV11-2,TRBJ2-2,CASSSLARGYTGELFF,TGTGCCAGCAGCTCTTTGGCGAGGGGGTACACCGGGGAGCTGTTTTTT
.,many,TRBV2,TRBJ1-1,CASRDGGEMNTEAFF,TGTGCCAGCCGGGATGGGGGAGAAATGAACACTGAAGCTTTCTTT
.,many,TRBV5-4,TRBJ1-1,CASSLDGTNTEAFF,TGTGCCAGCAGCTTGGATGGGACAAACACTGAAGCTTTCTTT
TRBD2,many,TRBV12-3/TRBV12-4,TRBJ2-3,CASRSTTSEGPHDTDTQYF,TGTGCCAGCAGGTCTACGACTAGCGAAGGCCCACACGACACAGATACGCAGTATTTT
TRBD1,many,TRBV4-3,TRBJ2-7,CASSQDRGYYEQYF,TGCGCCAGCAGCCAGGACAGGGGATACTACGAGCAGTACTTC
.,many,TRBV4-3,TRBJ1-5,CASSPSTYSNQPQHF,TGCGCCAGCAGCCCGAGTACCTATAGCAATCAGCCCCAGCATTTT
.,.,TRBV27,TRBJ1-5,CASSFHNSNQPQHF,TGTGCCAGCAGTTTTCATAACAGTAATCAGCCCCAGCATTTT
.,.,TRBV21-1,TRBJ2-7,CASSKRLKMTNYEQYF,TGTGCCAGCAGCAAGAGACTCAAAATGACCAACTACGAGCAGTACTTC
.,few,TRBV14,TRBJ2-3,CASSQEVPGLDTQYF,TGTGCCAGCAGCCAAGAAGTCCCGGGGTTAGATACGCAGTATTTT
TRBD1,many,TRBV3-1,TRBJ2-7,CASSQRGPEQYF,TGTGCCAGCAGCCAGAGGGGGCCCGAGCAGTACTTC
.,many,TRBV20-1,TRBJ2-3,CSARDPGDGGSTDTQYF,TGCAGTGCTAGAGACCCAGGGGATGGCGGTAGCACAGATACGCAGTATTTT
TRBD1,.,TRBV13,TRBJ1-1,CASSLSDRGGYTEAFF,TGTGCCAGCAGTTTGTCCGACAGGGGGGGGTACACTGAAGCTTTCTTT
.,few,TRBV2,TRBJ2-5,CASSEPNQETQYF,TGTGCCAGCAGTGAGCCTAACCAAGAGACCCAGTACTTC
.,.,TRBV6-2/TRBV6-3,TRBJ1-1,CASSPGQHTEAFF,TGTGCCAGCAGTCCAGGACAGCACACTGAAGCTTTCTTT
TRBD1,.,TRBV19,TRBJ1-3,CASSLRGDSGNTIYF,TGTGCCAGTAGCCTCAGGGGGGACTCTGGAAACACCATATATTTT
TRBD1,.,TRBV6-5,TRBJ1-5,CANSPIGQDSNQPQHF,TGTGCCAACAGTCCGATCGGACAGGACAGCAATCAGCCCCAGCATTTT
.,.,TRBV3-2,TRBJ2-2,CASSQGVAGNTGELFF,TGTGCCAGCAGCCAAGGCGTAGCGGGGAACACCGGGGAGCTGTTTTTT
TRBD1,many,TRBV7-6,TRBJ1-1,CASSPKTGANTEAFF,TGTGCCAGCAGCCCCAAGACAGGGGCGAACACTGAAGCTTTCTTT
TRBD2,many,TRBV9,TRBJ2-7,CASSPRGLAGHEQYF,TGTGCCAGCAGCCCCAGAGGACTAGCGGGCCACGAGCAGTACTTC
TRBD1,few,TRBV13,TRBJ2-7,CASTLGQDYEQYF,TGTGCCAGTACTCTTGGACAGGACTACGAGCAGTACTTC
.,many,TRBV7-9,TRBJ2-7,CASSSTLGEQYF,TGTGCCAGCAGCTCGACGTTGGGGGAGCAGTACTTC
TRBD1,many,TRBV5-4,TRBJ2-2,CASSLGDRGTGELFF,TGTGCCAGCAGCTTGGGGGACAGGGGAACCGGGGAGCTGTTTTTT
.,few,TRBV2,TRBJ1-1,CASSEGTRTMNTEAFF,TGTGCCAGCAGTGAAGGGACACGCACGATGAACACTGAAGCTTTCTTT
.,few,TRBV27,TRBJ2-5,CASSSRGSQETQYF,TGTGCCAGCAGTTCCCGGGGAAGCCAAGAGACCCAGTACTTC
.,few,TRBV7-9,TRBJ2-7,CASSFTPVLEQYF,TGTGCCAGCAGCTTTACCCCGGTATTGGAGCAGTACTTC
.,.,TRBV6-1,TRBJ2-7,CASTELAGWSEQYF,TGTGCCAGCACTGAACTGGCAGGGTGGTCCGAGCAGTACTTC
TRBD2,.,TRBV2,TRBJ2-3,CASRLSGGAVDTQYF,TGTGCCAGCAGACTAAGCGGGGGGGCCGTAGATACGCAGTATTTT
.,many,TRBV7-2,TRBJ2-7,CASSRPEAPYEQYF,TGTGCCAGCAGCCGTCCGGAGGCCCCCTACGAGCAGTACTTC
.,many,TRBV27,TRBJ2-7,CASSLTGDYEQYF,TGCGCCAGCAGCTTGACTGGGGATTACGAGCAGTACTTC
.,few,TRBV5-4,TRBJ2-5,CASSAQGGLETQYF,TGTGCCAGCTCAGCTCAGGGGGGGCTGGAGACCCAGTACTTC
TRBD2,few,TRBV7-2,TRBJ2-1,CASSAGLANERFF,TGTGCCAGCAGCGCCGGACTAGCCAATGAGCGGTTCTTC
.,few,TRBV7-2,TRBJ2-7,CASSFPGLPYEQYF,TGTGCCAGCAGCTTCCCAGGTTTACCCTACGAGCAGTACTTC
TRBD1,many,TRBV29-1,TRBJ1-1,CSVGRTGMNTEAFF,TGCAGCGTTGGCCGGACAGGGATGAACACTGAAGCTTTCTTT
.,many,TRBV9,TRBJ2-7,CASSVGGGPYEQYF,TGTGCCAGCAGCGTTGGAGGGGGACCCTACGAGCAGTACTTC
.,.,TRBV20-1,TRBJ2-7,CSAIRWGYEQYF,TGCAGTGCTATTAGATGGGGCTACGAGCAGTACTTC
.,few,TRBV12-3/TRBV12-4,TRBJ2-7,CARAGRRDEQYF,TGTGCCAGAGCGGGCAGGAGGGACGAGCAGTACTTC
TRBD1,few,TRBV20-1,TRBJ2-7,CSASSVGQGTFYEQYF,TGCAGTGCCAGCTCCGTGGGACAGGGCACTTTCTACGAGCAGTACTTC
.,many,TRBV7-8,TRBJ2-3,CASSILQGITDTQYF,TGTGCCAGCAGCATACTCCAGGGAATCACAGATACGCAGTATTTT
.,few,TRBV20-1,TRBJ1-2,CSARVGAANYGYTF,TGCAGTGCTAGGGTTGGAGCAGCTAACTATGGCTACACCTTC
.,many,TRBV7-9,TRBJ1-1,CASSLDRGVSMNTEAFF,TGTGCCAGCAGCTTGGATAGAGGGGTGTCCATGAACACTGAAGCTTTCTTT
.,many,TRBV4-1,TRBJ2-7,CASSQTVAYEQYF,TGCGCCAGCAGCCAGACAGTCGCCTACGAGCAGTACTTC